This is a list of T cell receptor beta chains from one sample in a study of shared T cell receptors in the human thymus. Profiling relied on immunoSEQ multiplex PCR, and the TCRdb table lists in-frame clones only, not all of them. The sample has hundreds of thousands of clones; 70% to 90% are singletons. This sample also appeared in a second study, on human thymus T cells.

Sequencing was carried out using thymocytes. The origin of the receptors is a boy in the first two years of life with a congenital heart defect. Each CDR3 is given with its conserved first and last residue. The order of the fields is clone size, J gene, V gene, D gene, CDR3 protein, CDR3 DNA. D genes are given only for firm matches. Size is stated for part of the rows, as once, few or many counts, or as a class when the clone is expanded.

-	TRBJ2-5	TRBV5-1	TRBD1	CASSFPRQGNSETQYF	TGCGCCAGCAGCTTCCCGAGACAGGGTAATTCGGAGACCCAGTACTTC
-	TRBJ2-3	TRBV6-4	TRBD1	CASSESRDVHRGAQYF	TGTGCCAGCAGTGAGTCCCGGGACGTCCACAGGGGAGCGCAGTATTTT
-	TRBJ2-1	TRBV5-1	-	CASGGKDYTYNEQFF	TGCGCCAGCGGCGGGAAGGACTACACCTACAATGAGCAGTTCTTC
-	TRBJ2-4	TRBV6-5	-	CASSYGQVQAKNIQYF	TGTGCCAGCAGTTACGGCCAGGTCCAAGCCAAAAACATTCAGTACTTC
-	TRBJ1-4	TRBV7-9	-	CASSLDRTPKEKLFF	TGTGCCAGCAGCTTAGATCGGACACCCAAAGAAAAACTGTTTTTT
-	TRBJ2-7	TRBV5-6	-	CASSLDSAGPYEQYF	TGTGCCAGCAGCCTGGACAGTGCAGGTCCCTACGAGCAGTACTTC
-	TRBJ1-2	TRBV25-1	-	CASAPAGRGEDGYTF	TGTGCCAGCGCGCCGGCCGGACGGGGTGAGGATGGCTACACCTTC
-	TRBJ1-2	TRBV9	TRBD1	CASSPRTGYGYTF	TGTGCCAGCAGCCCCCGGACAGGGTATGGCTACACCTTC
-	TRBJ2-7	TRBV5-1	-	CASSPYGTPSYEQYF	TGCGCCAGCAGCCCCTACGGGACTCCCTCCTACGAGCAGTACTTC
few	TRBJ2-4	TRBV4-2	TRBD2	CASSHPAGGLAKNIQYF	TGTGCCAGCAGCCACCCCGCGGGGGGCCTAGCCAAAAACATTCAGTACTTC
-	TRBJ1-2	TRBV2	-	CASSEGSVGRSPGGYTF	TGTGCCAGCAGTGAAGGCTCGGTGGGCAGATCCCCAGGTGGCTACACCTTC